The rows below give T cell receptor beta chains drawn from one sample of a study of T cells expressing NK-cell markers. From its re-call of the 5' RACE reads, TCRdb lists each CDR3 protein once, without DNA. Here the sample table reports 350,000 to 400,000 distinct CDR3 sequences. Sequenced sample: blood T cells: a sorted CD56 or NKG2C T cell subset, CD4+ or CD8+ T cells, or bulk PBMC T cells (not recorded which). The source is a woman aged 45-59 years in good health. The CDR3 runs from the conserved cysteine through the conserved F or W.

V gene,J gene,CDR3 protein
TRBV27,TRBJ1-2,CASTNSGVYGYTF
TRBV10-3,TRBJ1-2,CAISPDRDYGYTF
TRBV24-1,TRBJ1-2,CAVGTIYGYTF
TRBV12-3/TRBV12-4,TRBJ1-1,CASSLTGIGTEAFF
TRBV29-1,TRBJ2-3,CSVQTGTSDTQYF
TRBV9,TRBJ2-1,CASSAKGGLNNEQFF
TRBV10-1,TRBJ2-1,CASSGGTRTNEQFF
TRBV29-1,TRBJ2-2,CSVAQAGGAAGELFF
TRBV7-6,TRBJ2-7,CASSRGDRGPVYEQYF
TRBV3-1,TRBJ2-3,CASSQDGRGPTDTQYF
TRBV5-5,TRBJ2-1,CASSSQGLSSYNEQFF
TRBV12-3/TRBV12-4,TRBJ2-1,CASSPTSAYNEQFF
TRBV5-1,TRBJ2-1,CASNSGEKAYNEQFF
TRBV30,TRBJ2-1,CAWTKGRGSRYNEQFF
TRBV2,TRBJ1-1,CASRRGGGNTEAFF
TRBV27,TRBJ2-7,CASRPPSSSYEQYF
TRBV30,TRBJ1-2,CAWSLLGGVLHGYTF
TRBV6-2/TRBV6-3,TRBJ1-4,CASSEVGMVTNEKLFF
TRBV6-6,TRBJ2-3,CASRPLAGITDTQYF
TRBV29-1,TRBJ2-7,CSVGTRLTYEQYF
TRBV5-4,TRBJ2-3,CASSPAGSPRNTQYF
TRBV14,TRBJ1-3,CASSQDREGNTIYF